This T cell receptor beta chain is drawn from a study of Tregs in tolerant kidney transplant recipients. About the study: The nonmyeloablative bone marrow transplants came from related graft donors, with transient mixed chimerism.

This clone was counted between two and nine times. The data were produced by immunoSEQ multiplex PCR, yet TCRdb's version contains in-frame clones alone and is incomplete. Here the sample spans about 110,000 clones, roughly 90% being singletons. The sample in question was CD4+ T cells from blood, obtained before the transplant. The receptor was derived from a human donor who received a combined kidney and bone marrow transplant.

The DNA of the CDR3 is TGCGCCAGCAGCTGGGGGGACGGGAATCAGCCCCAGCATTTT. It translates to CASSWGDGNQPQHF. The V and J genes are TRBV5-1 and TRBJ1-5, with a tentative D call TRBD1 (5 bases). Germline V lookup: CDR1 SGHRS, CDR2 YFSETQ. V lost 3 bases to trimming and J lost 4 bases, with 11 bases between them. This CDR3 region has 14 residues.